Below, 25 T cell receptor beta chains from the same sample are listed, as sequenced in a study of blood T cell repertoires in COVID-19 (dated by TCRdb to about 2020). The method behind the library was the immunoSEQ multiplex PCR assay. TCRdb holds this immuneACCESS table with in-frame rearrangements only. Some clones are missing; in checked studies, unresolved V genes explain under half, and the rest has no known cause. Present in this sample are 200,000 to 250,000 clones, roughly four fifths of which were seen just once. In total, the top ten clones hold approximately 4.9% of the sample. The sequenced sample consisted of PBMCs or T cells enriched from blood (not recorded which). These receptors all stem from a woman aged 45-60 years who had been exposed to COVID-19.

The genes are TRBV14 and TRBJ1-3; 8 bases line up with TRBD1. Germline V lookup: CDR1 SGHDN, CDR2 FVKESK. The CDR3 sequence is 14 residues long. Germline trimming cut 6 bases from V and 4 bases from J; bases unmatched to any gene: 5. The CDR3 bases are TGTGCCAGCAGGAGACAGGGGTTCGGAAACACCATATATTTT. Protein product: CASRRQGFGNTIYF. The complete variable domain, with remaining parts taken from reference TRBV14 and TRBJ1-3, reads EAGVTQFPSHSVIEKGQTVTLRCDPISGHDNLYWYRRVMGKEIKFLLHFVKESKQDESGMPNNRFLAERTGGTYSTLKVQPAELEDSGVYFCASRRQGFGNTIYFGEGSWLTVV.

The gene calls are TRBV11-3 and TRBJ2-3; 7 bases map to TRBD2. Germline trimming cut 4 bases from V and 5 bases from J; bases unmatched to any gene: 12. This CDR3 contains 16 residues. Per the germline V gene, CDR1 is SGHNT and CDR2 is YENEEA. The CDR3 region has the DNA TGTGCCAGCAGCTCAGGATGGGGACCGGGAGGAGATACGCAGTATTTT. Translated, it gives CASSSGWGPGGDTQYF. The full variable domain, completed using reference TRBV11-3 and TRBJ2-3, is EAGVVQSPRYKIIEKKQPVAFWCNPISGHNTLYWYLQNLGQGPELLIRYENEEAVDDSQLPKDRFSAERLKGVDSTLKIQPAELGDSAVYLCASSSGWGPGGDTQYFGPGTRLTVL.

The chain joins TRBV9 to TRBJ2-7, with 9 bases lining up with TRBD1. The CDR3 spans 15 residues. Germline CDR1 reads SGDLS; CDR2 reads YYNGEE. J was trimmed by 6 bases and V by 4 bases; bases with no gene match: 11. CDR3 nucleotides: TGTGCCAGCAGCTTAACCGGGACAGGGTCACGCGAGCAGTACTTC. Translation gives CASSLTGTGSREQYF.

V is TRBV5-4 and J is TRBJ2-2; D unresolved. Trimming took off 4 bases at V and 0 bases at J, with 10 bases between the two ends. Per germline, CDR1 SGHNT and CDR2 YYREEE (reference sequence). There are 15 residues in the CDR3. CDR3 sequence: CASSHLDANTGELFF. As DNA, the CDR3 is TGTGCCAGCAGCCACCTAGATGCGAACACCGGGGAGCTGTTTTTT.

The rearrangement uses TRBV10-2 and TRBJ1-1; D call uncertain. The germline gives CDR1 WSHSY, CDR2 SAAADI. V lost 11 bases and J 1 base, leaving 17 bases between the germline ends. The CDR3 totals 14 residues. The DNA of the CDR3 is TGCGCCGTTGGTGGGCGACCGACGAACACTGAAGCTTTCTTT. Encoded protein: CAVGGRPTNTEAFF.

This clone was picked up a small number of times. The rearrangement links TRBV6-4 to TRBJ2-3; 11 nucleotides agree with TRBD2. J lost 2 bases, V lost 8 bases, and 6 bases had no gene match. The CDR3 runs 15 residues. Germline CDR1 MRHNA, CDR2 SNTAGT. The CDR3 bases are TGTGCCAGCCGAGAACTAGCGGGAGACACAGATACGCAGTATTTT. Its protein product is CASRELAGDTDTQYF.

V is TRBV6-5 and J is TRBJ1-2; D may be TRBD1 (6 bases). This CDR3 contains 13 residues. Trimming cost V 0 bases and J 7 bases, with 9 bases left between them. The germline CDR1 and CDR2 sequences are MNHEY and SVGAGI. CDR3 DNA: TGTGCCAGCAGTTACTCAGGGGGAATTGGCTACACCTTC. Encoded protein: CASSYSGGIGYTF.

This clone came up a few times. The V and J genes are TRBV6-2 or TRBV6-3 and TRBJ1-5, with unresolved D. The CDR3 has 14 residues. Germline assignment: CDR1 MNHEY and CDR2 SVGEGT. Trimming cost V 2 bases and J 9 bases, with 14 bases left between them. CDR3 nucleotides: TGTGCCAGCAGTTACGACACTTCGATAAGGCCCCAGCATTTT. Amino acid sequence: CASSYDTSIRPQHF.

The V call is TRBV27, the J call TRBJ2-1; 8 bases fit TRBD2. CDR3 length: 16 residues. Germline V CDR1 and CDR2: MNHEY, SMNVEV (reference sequence). V was pared by 7 bases and J by 0 bases, with 8 bases of the junction left unmatched. The CDR3, as DNA: TGTGCCAGCACTCAAGCGGGGGTGGACTCCTACAATGAGCAGTTCTTC. Translated: CASTQAGVDSYNEQFF.

V gene TRBV6-5 combines with J gene TRBJ1-3; D is uncertain. This CDR3 region has 15 residues. V was shortened by 6 bases and J by 1 base, with 13 bases between the two germline ends. Germline CDR1 MNHEY, CDR2 SVGAGI. In nucleotides, the CDR3 is TGTGCCAGCAGCCTACCAGGTGGATCTGGAAACACCATATATTTT. Its protein is CASSLPGGSGNTIYF.

The CDR3 DNA is TGCGCCAGCAGGGCGGGACCGAACACTGAAGCTTTCTTT. Translated, it gives CASRAGPNTEAFF. The chain combines TRBV10-1 with TRBJ1-1, with D perhaps matching TRBD1 (5 bases). The CDR3 extends over 13 amino acids. The V gene lost 6 bases and the J gene lost 1 base, with 9 bases spanning the gap. Germline V gene data show CDR1 as WNHNN and CDR2 as SYGVQD (reference sequence).

The chain employs TRBV6-2 or TRBV6-3 and TRBJ1-1, with 7 nucleotides matching TRBD1. In germline, CDR1 is MNHEY, CDR2 SVGEGT. CDR3 length equals 11 residues. V trimming: 6 bases; J trimming: 11 bases; junction bases outside the gene matches: 6. The CDR3 bases are TGTGCCAGCAGCGACAGGGTGGCCGCTTTCTTT. Amino acids: CASSDRVAAFF.

The chain joins TRBV5-4 to TRBJ1-2; D call uncertain. Per germline, CDR1 SGHNT and CDR2 YYREEE (reference sequence). Trimming took 2 bases from V and 4 from J, leaving 12 bases between them. This CDR3 is 14 amino acids long. CDR3 DNA: TGTGCCAGCAGCTTCCTAGGCCGGTCCTATGGCTACACCTTC. This encodes CASSFLGRSYGYTF.

This clone was seen only once. The chain combines TRBV11-2 with TRBJ1-1; 7 bases agree with TRBD1. The V and J ends lost 5 bases and 0 bases, in that order; junction bases with no gene match: 3. Germline CDR1 and CDR2: SGHAT and FQNNGV. The CDR3 consists of 14 residues. The CDR3 nucleotides are TGTGCCAGCAGCCCCAGGGGGTTGAACACTGAAGCTTTCTTT. The encoded protein is CASSPRGLNTEAFF. The variable domain in full, completed from reference TRBV11-2 and TRBJ1-1, reads EAGVAQSPRYKIIEKRQSVAFWCNPISGHATLYWYQQILGQGPKLLIQFQNNGVVDDSQLPKDRFSAERLKGVDSTLKIQPAKLEDSAVYLCASSPRGLNTEAFFGQGTRLTVV.

This sequence joins TRBV28 and TRBJ1-4; the D gene is possibly TRBD1 (6 bases). The CDR3 has 15 amino acids. Trimming stripped 3 bases from V and 7 bases from J, with 15 bases between. Germline V CDR1 and CDR2: MDHEN, SYDVKM. The CDR3 loop is CASSFMGAGGEKLFF. The CDR3 DNA reads TGTGCCAGCAGTTTTATGGGGGCTGGGGGTGAAAAACTGTTTTTT.

This clone came up a few times. The V gene is TRBV2, the J gene TRBJ1-3; 10 bases align to TRBD1. Germline V gives CDR1 SNHLY, CDR2 FYNNEI. Trimming took 6 bases from V and 4 from J; bases not matched to a gene: 12. The CDR3 sequence is 17 residues long. The CDR3: CASRDRGRRLGGNTIYF. The CDR3 DNA is TGTGCCAGCAGAGACAGGGGGCGCCGATTGGGAGGAAACACCATATATTTT. The variable domain in full, with the rest retrieved from reference TRBV2 and TRBJ1-3, is EPEVTQTPSHQVTQMGQEVILRCVPISNHLYFYWYRQILGQKVEFLVSFYNNEISEKSEIFDDQFSVERPDGSNFTLKIRSTKLEDSAMYFCASRDRGRRLGGNTIYFGEGSWLTVV.

V usage is TRBV6-1 and J usage is TRBJ2-7, with TRBD2 matching over 7 bases. The CDR3 loop spans 16 amino acids. The junction had 8 bases not matched to a gene; V was cut back by 0 bases and J by 3 bases. The germline V gene has CDR1 MNHNS and CDR2 SASEGT. CDR3: CASSEAGGSGRYEQYF. The CDR3 nucleotides read TGTGCCAGCAGTGAAGCGGGGGGGTCTGGTCGCTACGAGCAGTACTTC.

The V and J genes are TRBV13 and TRBJ2-5; 10 bases align to TRBD2. Germline V gene sequence: CDR1 PRHDT, CDR2 FYEKMQ (reference sequence). J was trimmed by 1 base and V by 5 bases; bases with no gene match: 4. This CDR3 spans 15 amino acids. CDR3 amino acids: CASSQAGGSQETQYF. The DNA for the CDR3 is TGTGCCAGCAGCCAAGCGGGGGGGTCCCAAGAGACCCAGTACTTC.

The V and J genes are TRBV24-1 and TRBJ2-2; a possible D gene is TRBD2 (5 bases). Germline V lookup: CDR1 KGHDR, CDR2 SFDVKD. The CDR3 spans 18 residues. Trimming pared 4 bases from V and 1 base from J, leaving 18 bases between. The CDR3 sequence is CATSDPDAGRMNTGELFF. The CDR3 nucleotides read TGTGCCACCAGTGACCCCGACGCGGGCCGGATGAACACCGGGGAGCTGTTTTTT.

The chain joins TRBV29-1 to TRBJ1-2; TRBD1 agrees at 7 bases. Unmatched junction bases numbered 10, after V lost 4 bases and J lost 8 bases. The CDR3 is 13 residues long. Germline values: CDR1 SQVTM, CDR2 ANQGSEA. This CDR3 is CSVAGQLRLGYTF. The DNA for the CDR3 is TGCAGCGTTGCGGGACAGCTTCGTCTGGGCTACACCTTC.

The V and J genes are TRBV9 and TRBJ2-1; TRBD1 might be the D (5 bases). V lost 0 bases and J 8 bases, leaving 9 bases between the germline ends. Germline CDR1 reads SGDLS; CDR2 reads YYNGEE. CDR3 size: 13 residues. This CDR3 is CASSVASGYEQFF. CDR3 DNA: TGTGCCAGCAGCGTAGCTTCAGGGTATGAGCAGTTCTTC.

This clone was observed once. The chain has TRBV5-4 and TRBJ1-1, with TRBD1 as a possible D gene (5 bases). The CDR3 is 15 residues long. V was shortened by 0 bases and J by 4 bases, with 13 bases between the two germline ends. Looked up from germline, CDR1 is SGHNT and CDR2 is YYREEE (reference sequence). The CDR3 loop reads CASSLAGGRATEAFF. The DNA for the CDR3 is TGTGCCAGCAGCTTGGCGGGGGGGAGGGCCACTGAAGCTTTCTTT.

The chain uses TRBV29-1 and TRBJ2-2; weak D call: TRBD1 (5 bases). The germline V and J ends were trimmed by 4 bases and 2 bases, with 8 bases remaining between them. The CDR3 runs 13 residues. Germline values: CDR1 SQVTM, CDR2 ANQGSEA. The CDR3 DNA sequence: TGCAGCGTTGGGTGGGGCAACACCGGGGAGCTGTTTTTT. Protein product: CSVGWGNTGELFF.

The chain is built from TRBV18 and TRBJ1-1; 8 bases align to TRBD1. Germline assignment: CDR1 KGHSH and CDR2 LQKENI. The CDR3 consists of 14 residues. V was pared by 0 bases and J by 4 bases, with 1 base of the junction left unmatched. The CDR3 coding sequence is TGTGCCAGCTCACCACCGGACAGGGCCACTGAAGCTTTCTTT. It specifies CASSPPDRATEAFF.

This chain joins TRBV5-6 and TRBJ1-1; D not certain. V lost 0 bases and J lost 0, with 3 bases in between. The CDR3 sequence is 13 residues long. Per germline, CDR1 SGHDT and CDR2 YYEEEE. Here the CDR3 DNA reads TGTGCCAGCAGCTTGGGAGTGAACACTGAAGCTTTCTTT. This codes for CASSLGVNTEAFF.